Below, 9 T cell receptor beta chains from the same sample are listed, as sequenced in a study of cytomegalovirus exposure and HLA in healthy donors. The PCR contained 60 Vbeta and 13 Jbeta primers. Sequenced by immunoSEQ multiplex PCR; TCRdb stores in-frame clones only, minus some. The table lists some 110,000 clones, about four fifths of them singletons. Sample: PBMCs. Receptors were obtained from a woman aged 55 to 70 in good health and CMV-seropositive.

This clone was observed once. CDR3 loop: CAWTGSGGTLSGNTIYF. CDR3 coding DNA: TGTGCCTGGACCGGCTCGGGGGGGACCCTCTCTGGAAACACCATATATTTT. The V call is TRBV30, the J call TRBJ1-3; D is perhaps TRBD1 (5 bases). CDR1 is GTSNPN, CDR2 SVGIG, per germline (reference sequence). V was clipped by 4 bases and J by 0 bases, with 19 bases between them. The CDR3 is 17 amino acids.

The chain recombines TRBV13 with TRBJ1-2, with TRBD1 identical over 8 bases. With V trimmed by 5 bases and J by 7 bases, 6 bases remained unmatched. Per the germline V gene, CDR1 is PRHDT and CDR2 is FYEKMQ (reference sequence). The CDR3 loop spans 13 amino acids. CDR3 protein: CASSGDRQRGYTF. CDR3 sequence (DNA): TGTGCCAGCAGCGGGGACAGGCAACGTGGCTACACCTTC.

The CDR3 DNA follows: TGTGCCAGCAGCTTAACTAGCGGGAGCACAGATACGCAGTATTTT. This gives the protein CASSLTSGSTDTQYF. V usage is TRBV7-9 and J usage is TRBJ2-3; 9 bases line up with TRBD2. The CDR3 loop spans 15 amino acids. J lost 0 bases, V lost 2 bases, and 0 bases had no gene match. In germline, CDR1 is SEHNR, CDR2 FQNEAQ (reference sequence). The variable domain in full, completed from reference TRBV7-9 and TRBJ2-3, reads DTGVSQNPRHKITKRGQNVTFRCDPISEHNRLYWYRQTLGQGPEFLTYFQNEAQLEKSRLLSDRFSAERPKGSFSTLEIQRTEQGDSAMYLCASSLTSGSTDTQYFGPGTRLTVL.

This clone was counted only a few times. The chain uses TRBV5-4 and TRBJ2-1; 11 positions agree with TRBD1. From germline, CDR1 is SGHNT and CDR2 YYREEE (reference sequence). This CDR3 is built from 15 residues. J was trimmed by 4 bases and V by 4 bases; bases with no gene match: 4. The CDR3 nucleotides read TGTGCCAGCAGCCCGGACAGGGGGCAATACAATGAGCAGTTCTTC. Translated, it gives CASSPDRGQYNEQFF.

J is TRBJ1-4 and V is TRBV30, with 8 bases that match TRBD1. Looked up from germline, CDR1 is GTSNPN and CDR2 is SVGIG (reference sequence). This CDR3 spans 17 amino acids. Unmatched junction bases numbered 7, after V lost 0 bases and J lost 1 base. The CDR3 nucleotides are TGTGCCTGGAGTGTACCCCGCAGGGGGCTAACTAATGAAAAACTGTTTTTT. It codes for CAWSVPRRGLTNEKLFF.

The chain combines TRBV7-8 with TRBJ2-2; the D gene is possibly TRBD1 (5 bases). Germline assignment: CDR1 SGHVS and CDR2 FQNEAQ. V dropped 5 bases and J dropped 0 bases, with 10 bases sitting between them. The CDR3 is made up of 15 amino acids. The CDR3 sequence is CASSPRQTNTGELFF. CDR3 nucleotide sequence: TGTGCCAGCAGCCCCCGACAGACGAACACCGGGGAGCTGTTTTTT.

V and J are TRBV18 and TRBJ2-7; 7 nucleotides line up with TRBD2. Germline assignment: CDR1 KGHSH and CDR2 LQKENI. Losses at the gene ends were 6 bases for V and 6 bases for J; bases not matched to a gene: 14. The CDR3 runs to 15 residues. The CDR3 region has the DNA TGTGCCAGCTCTCATACACGGGGGGAGCGGGGCGAGCAGTACTTC. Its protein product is CASSHTRGERGEQYF.

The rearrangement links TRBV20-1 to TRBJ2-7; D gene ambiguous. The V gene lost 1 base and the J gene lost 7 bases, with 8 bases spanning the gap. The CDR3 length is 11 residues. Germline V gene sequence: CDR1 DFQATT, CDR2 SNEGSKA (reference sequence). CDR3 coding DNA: TGCAGTGCTAGAGCAGGCCCGGAGCAGTACTTC. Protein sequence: CSARAGPEQYF.

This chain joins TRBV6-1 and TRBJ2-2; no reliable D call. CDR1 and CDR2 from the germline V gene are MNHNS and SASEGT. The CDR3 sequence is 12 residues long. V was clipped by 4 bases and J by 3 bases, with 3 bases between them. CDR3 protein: CASSADTGELFF. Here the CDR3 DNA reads TGTGCCAGCAGTGCGGACACCGGGGAGCTGTTTTTT.